This TCR beta chain was profiled in a study of OX40 agonist ivuxolimab in advanced cancers. Regarding the study in general: Ivuxolimab was a fully human IgG2 agonistic monoclonal antibody targeting the costimulatory receptor OX40 (CD134). Intravenous ivuxolimab was administered to patients every 2 weeks at six dose levels: 0.01, 0.1, 0.3, 1.5, 3 and 10 mg/kg. Of the approximately 50 dose-escalation patients, hepatocellular carcinoma was present in roughly 19, melanoma in around 15, renal cell carcinoma in 9 and head and neck cancer in 9. In the dose-escalation cohort, around four fifths of patients were male, and the mean age was 60 years with a range of roughly 20 to 80. Prior anti-PD-1, anti-PD-L1 or anti-CTLA-4 therapy was permitted, and 40% of dose-escalation patients had received checkpoint inhibitors. Partial responses occurred in three dose-escalation patients: two with cutaneous melanoma and one with hepatocellular carcinoma. The purpose of peripheral TCRbeta sequencing was to test whether ivuxolimab changed TCR sequence diversity and led to clonal T-cell expansion. The monotherapy dose-escalation portion (N ≈ 57 patients) of the phase I ivuxolimab trial is reported in the paper. Results the study describes overall, beyond this receptor: In partial responders in the 0.1-3.0 mg/kg groups, normalized peripheral clonal expansion was found to be among the lowest, especially among CD8+ T cells. Low levels of normalized T-cell clonal expansion were also shown by some nonresponding patients. On average, CD8+ T cells showed more expanded clones than CD4+ T cells after ivuxolimab. At doses of 0.1 to 3.0 mg/kg, clonal expansion of both CD4+ and CD8+ T cells in blood was seen between baseline and week 6. Which antigens the clonally expanded peripheral T cells were specific for was not determined.

Points on this clone: Its recognized antigen is unknown. Within one base of it there is no much larger clone, and no base qualities were kept.

Patients with a history of autoimmune disease or receiving systemic immunosuppression were excluded from the trial. Peripheral blood for TCR sequencing was drawn from every dose cohort at baseline, at cycle 4 day 1 and at cycle 7 day 1. Samples were obtained from an open-label, multicenter, first-in-human phase I dose-escalation trial of ivuxolimab. Adults with locally advanced or metastatic head and neck squamous cell, hepatocellular, melanoma or renal cell carcinoma were enrolled in the trial. Before TCR sequencing, CD4+ T cells and CD8+ T cells were sorted from peripheral blood as separate populations. Genomic DNA was extracted from sorted cells for sequencing of the TCRbeta CDR3 region. The immunoSEQ Assay was used to sequence the TCRbeta CDR3 regions. The clones in this table, taken by TCRdb from immuneACCESS, are in-frame only. Not every clone is retained; where verified, under half of the shortfall comes from an unresolved V gene, and the cause of the rest is unknown. The sample table shows tens of thousands of clones, and 84% are seen once. The ten largest clones take up more than 0.95% of the sample.

At the junction V is shortened by 4 bases and J by 2 bases, with 8 bases in between. Looking up the germline V gene yields CDR1 MNHNS and CDR2 SASEGT. Including cysteine and phenylalanine, the CDR3 has 13 amino acids. The DNA shown is the 39-base CDR3, in frame from base 1. The chain links TRBV6-1 with TRBJ2-5; the D gene is perhaps TRBD1, on 5 matching bases. The material sequenced was CD4+ or CD8+ T cells sorted from blood, taken in a trial of the OX40 agonist ivuxolimab. This receptor was identified in an adult with an advanced solid tumor such as melanoma, head and neck, liver or kidney cancer. This receptor has the CDR3 CASSVGVQETQYF. The nucleotides read TGTGCCAGCAGTGTAGGGGTACAAGAGACCCAGTACTTC.